This record looks at one TCR beta chain sequence and its context. V lost 3 bases and J lost 15, with 17 bases in between. The CDR3 consists of 13 residues. CDR1 is LNHDA, CDR2 SQIVND, per germline (reference sequence). This sample is drawn from a study of PD-1 blockade in classical Hodgkin lymphoma. Background on the study: Intravenous delivery of nivolumab at 3 mg/kg to patients occurred every 2 weeks.

Time point of the sample: cycle 4 day 1 (C4D1), after less than 7 weeks of nivolumab. After autologous stem cell transplantation all patients relapsed, and prior brentuximab vedotin exposure differed between cohorts. Measured with immunoSEQ multiplex PCR; TCRdb has only the in-frame clones, and not every one. Of roughly 20,000 clones listed, approximately 73% are singletons. This receptor was taken from a human donor with classical Hodgkin lymphoma. The chain uses TRBV19 and TRBJ1-4; possible D gene TRBD1, 6 bases. The sequences come from peripheral blood mononuclear cells (PBMCs), collected before the fourth cycle of nivolumab. The CDR3 coding sequence is TGTGCCAGTAGTATCCTACAGGGCGAGGGTTTGTTTTTT. Protein sequence: CASSILQGEGLFF.